This T cell receptor (beta chain) was retrieved from a study of a mutant IDH1 vaccine in newly diagnosed glioma. Points from the study as a whole: Detectable vaccine-induced immune responses arose in about 92% of patients.

Method: immunoSEQ multiplex PCR; TCRdb's copy keeps in-frame clones and lacks some. In the table there are 30,000 to 40,000 clones, around 78% of which are singletons. This clone was seen just once. The antigen is not known. The time point: baseline, week 1 (first vaccination visit). Treatment reported: pre-vaccination baseline after standard-of-care therapy. The specimen was PBMCs, collected from a glioma patient treated with radiotherapy, temozolomide or both. This receptor was taken from a man aged 40-49 years with glioma. Some clones in this sample may be carry-over from other donors' samples.

CDR3 amino acids: CASSQVPAYNSPLHF. The CDR3 DNA reads as TGTGCCAGCAGCCAAGTCCCAGCCTATAATTCACCCCTCCACTTT. The chain has TRBV4-2 and TRBJ1-6; D unclear. V lost 1 base, J lost 2 bases, and 6 bases lay in between. This CDR3 contains 15 residues. CDR1 and CDR2 (germline): LGHNA, YNFKEQ.